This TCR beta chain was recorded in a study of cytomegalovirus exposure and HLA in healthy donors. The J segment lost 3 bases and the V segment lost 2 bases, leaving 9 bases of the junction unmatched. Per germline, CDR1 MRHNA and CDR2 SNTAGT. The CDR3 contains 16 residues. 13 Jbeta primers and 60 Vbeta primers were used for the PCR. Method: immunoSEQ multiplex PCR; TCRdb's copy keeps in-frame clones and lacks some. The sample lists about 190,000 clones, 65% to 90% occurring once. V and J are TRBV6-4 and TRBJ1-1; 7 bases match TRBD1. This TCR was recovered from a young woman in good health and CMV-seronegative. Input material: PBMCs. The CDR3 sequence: CASSDPKDRNHTEAFF. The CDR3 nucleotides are TGTGCCAGCAGTGACCCCAAGGACAGGAACCACACTGAAGCTTTCTTT.